Reported below is one TCR beta chain. Some clones are missing from TCRdb's copy, which holds only in-frame ones; the method was immunoSEQ multiplex PCR. The sample contains approximately 150,000 clones, around 83% of which appear only once. The data are from a study of blood T cell repertoires in COVID-19. Study background: Acute-phase and convalescent COVID-19 samples originated in the United States, Italy and Spain.

Trimming left V 1 base short and J 4 bases short, with 13 bases between. The CDR3 contains 16 residues. Germline CDR1 is MNHNS and CDR2 is SASEGT. The clonotype was recovered from a human donor with acute or convalescent COVID-19. The donor label of this sample is uncertain. This chain connects TRBV6-1 to TRBJ2-2, with D possibly matching TRBD1 (7 bases). The sequencing input was peripheral blood. The CDR3 spells CASSEGWRGPTGELFF. CDR3 DNA sequence: TGTGCCAGCAGTGAAGGGTGGAGGGGGCCCACCGGGGAGCTGTTTTTT.